One sample yielded the 20 T cell receptor beta chains listed below, sequenced in a study of CD8+CD57+ T cells in acquired aplastic anemia. Investigators profiled TCR beta VDJ and CDR3 from genomic DNA template. Via MiXCR, TCRdb re-called the reads, giving one row per CDR3 protein. This sample yields 260,000 or so distinct CDR3 sequences, of which more than 40% are seen a single time; over 7.5% belongs to the top ten. Patients picked for sequencing had shown CD8+CD57+ cell expansion detected by flow cytometry. Specimen: sorted CD4+, CD8+, or CD8+CD57+ T cells (not recorded which) from PBMCs. These receptors came from a human donor with aplastic anemia.

This clonotype showed up many times. This chain links TRBV2 with TRBJ1-3; no definite D call. CDR3 length: 16 amino acids. V was clipped by 5 bases and J by 0 bases, with 14 bases between them. CDR1 and CDR2 (germline): SNHLY, FYNNEI. CDR3 in amino acids: CASSPERRYSGNTIYF. Here the CDR3 DNA reads TGTGCCAGCAGTCCAGAGAGGCGGTACTCTGGAAACACCATATATTTT.

In this sample, this clonotype turned up many times. V is TRBV15 and J is TRBJ1-1; D not certain. V lost 1 base, J lost 3 bases, and 9 bases lay in between. Germline CDR1 reads LNHNV; CDR2 reads YYDKDF (reference sequence). CDR3 length: 14 residues. For the CDR3, the DNA is TGTGCCACCAGCAGAGTTTTGTTTGACACTGAAGCTTTCTTT. Translation: CATSRVLFDTEAFF.

This clonotype was recorded a few times. The chain carries TRBV28 and TRBJ2-7; maybe TRBD1 (5 bases). The germline V gene has CDR1 MDHEN and CDR2 SYDVKM. V was trimmed by 3 bases and J by 1 base, leaving 7 bases between them. The CDR3 has 13 amino acids. The CDR3 DNA reads as TGTGCCAGCAGTTTCCAGGGATCCTACGAGCAGTACTTC. Its protein product is CASSFQGSYEQYF.

This clonotype has a single count. The chain has TRBV30 and TRBJ1-2, with 12 bases that match TRBD1. Germline-derived CDR1 and CDR2 are GTSNPN and SVGIG (reference sequence). CDR3 length: 14 amino acids. The ends lost 8 bases at V and 4 bases at J; junction bases unmatched: 8. This chain's CDR3 is CARRDRGPRYGYTF. Here the CDR3 DNA reads TGTGCCCGCCGGGACAGGGGGCCTCGCTATGGCTACACCTTC.

The chain carries TRBV2 and TRBJ1-6, with D possibly TRBD1 on 5 matching bases. Germline V gene sequence: CDR1 SNHLY, CDR2 FYNNEI. This CDR3 is built from 13 residues. Trimming removed 1 base from V and 11 bases from J, with 9 bases in between. CDR3 bases: TGTGCCAGCAGTGAAGGAGGGGTTACACCCCTCCACTTT. Its protein is CASSEGGVTPLHF.

The V call is TRBV27, the J call TRBJ1-3; tentatively, D is TRBD1 (6 bases). Trimming pared 5 bases from V and 3 bases from J, leaving 11 bases between. This CDR3 has 14 amino acids. CDR1 is MNHEY, CDR2 SMNVEV, per germline (reference sequence). CDR3 sequence reads: CASSEQGLGNTIYF. The CDR3 DNA sequence: TGTGCCAGCAGTGAACAGGGACTTGGAAACACCATATATTTT.

The table lists this clonotype with a few counts. The genes are TRBV4-3 and TRBJ1-4, with D unclear. Between the trimmed V and J ends, which lost 4 bases and 7 bases, there was a span of 16 bases. From germline, CDR1 is LGHNA and CDR2 YSLEER. This CDR3 comprises 15 residues. Here the CDR3 DNA reads TGCGCCAGCAGCCCTCAAACCGATCTCTCTGAAAAACTGTTTTTT. This codes for CASSPQTDLSEKLFF.

The chain combines TRBV20-1 with TRBJ2-5; 7 bases agree with TRBD2. Germline V lookup: CDR1 DFQATT, CDR2 SNEGSKA (reference sequence). Trimming cost V 2 bases and J 1 base; bases outside gene matches: 7. This CDR3 is 15 amino acids long. CDR3 sequence (DNA): TGCAGTGCTAGATCCACGCGGGGGACCCAAGAGACCCAGTACTTC. Encoded protein: CSARSTRGTQETQYF.

This clonotype was seen more than once but under ten times. The chain uses TRBV6-5 and TRBJ2-7; TRBD2 might be the D (6 bases). Trimming took 2 bases from V and 5 from J, leaving 10 bases between them. The CDR3 has 13 amino acids. Germline V gene lookup returns CDR1 MNHEY and CDR2 SVGAGI. CDR3: CASSYGGFNEQYF. The CDR3 region has the DNA TGTGCCAGCAGTTACGGGGGGTTCAACGAGCAGTACTTC.

This chain joins TRBV29-1 and TRBJ1-1; 8 bases line up with TRBD1. Germline V lookup: CDR1 SQVTM, CDR2 ANQGSEA. The trim removed 6 bases at V and 10 bases at J, leaving 16 bases unmatched. The CDR3 is 14 residues long. CDR3 DNA: TGCAGCGTCCTTAAACAGGGGGTCTTCCTCGTAGCTTTCTTT. Translation: CSVLKQGVFLVAFF. Combining the CDR3 with reference TRBV29-1 and TRBJ1-1 gives the whole variable domain SAVISQKPSRDICQRGTSLTIQCQVDSQVTMMFWYRQQPGQSLTLIATANQGSEATYESGFVIDKFPISRPNLTFSTLTVSNMSPEDSSIYLCSVLKQGVFLVAFFGQGTRLTVV.

J is TRBJ1-2 and V is TRBV20-1; D is unresolved. V was cut by 4 bases and J by 3 bases, with 6 bases left in between. The CDR3 runs 11 residues. Germline lookup yields CDR1 DFQATT and CDR2 SNEGSKA (reference sequence). This chain's CDR3 is CSANLDYGYTF. The CDR3 bases are TGCAGTGCTAATCTTGACTATGGCTACACCTTC.

As DNA, the CDR3 is TGTGCCAGCAGTGACCCGCAGGGGGCTTGGTATGGCTACACCTTC. It specifies CASSDPQGAWYGYTF. The chain links TRBV25-1 to TRBJ1-2, with TRBD1 matching 8 bases. This CDR3 contains 15 residues. CDR1 and CDR2 (germline): MGHDK, SYGVNS. V lost 3 bases, J lost 5 bases, and 8 bases stayed unmatched.

The chain uses TRBV10-3 and TRBJ2-7, with 9 bases matching TRBD1. Losses at the gene ends were 4 bases for V and 4 bases for J; bases not matched to a gene: 5. CDR3 size: 14 residues. Germline assignment: CDR1 ENHRY and CDR2 SYGVKD. The CDR3 DNA reads TGTGCCATCAGTGGGGGGACAGGGTCGTACGAGCAGTACTTC. This sequence encodes CAISGGTGSYEQYF.

The CDR3 DNA reads TGTGCCAGCAATACAGGGGACAGGTGGGGCTACACCTTC. This sequence encodes CASNTGDRWGYTF. The genes are TRBV2 and TRBJ1-2, with 8 bases lining up with TRBD1. Germline-derived CDR1 and CDR2 are SNHLY and FYNNEI. Trimming took 7 bases from V and 8 from J; bases not matched to a gene: 9. This CDR3 has 13 residues.

CDR3 region: CAIKRSLFGEGTEAFF. CDR3 nucleotide sequence: TGTGCCATCAAACGGTCCCTCTTCGGGGAAGGGACTGAAGCTTTCTTT. This chain joins TRBV10-3 and TRBJ1-1; D not certain. Germline assignment: CDR1 ENHRY and CDR2 SYGVKD. V gave up 7 bases and J gave up 5 bases, with 23 bases separating them. This CDR3 region has 16 residues.

CDR3 nucleotides: TGTGCCGGTCACGGGGGATTCTCCTACGAGCAGTACTTC. Amino acid sequence: CAGHGGFSYEQYF. The chain uses TRBV19 and TRBJ2-7; maybe TRBD2 (6 bases). This CDR3 is 13 amino acids long. Germline CDR1 is LNHDA and CDR2 is SQIVND (reference sequence). Trimming left V 11 bases short and J 0 bases short, with 14 bases between.

A note on this clonotype: Mismatch with germline at one junction end may stem from a read error. The V gene is TRBV5-1, the J gene TRBJ1-6; a possible D gene is TRBD1 (5 bases). The CDR3 is 16 residues long. Germline V gene lookup returns CDR1 SGHRS and CDR2 YFSETQ. The CDR3 sequence: CASSLRGDGHNSPPHF. DNA of the CDR3: TGCGCCAGCAGCTTGAGAGGGGATGGCCATAATTCACCCCCCCACTTT.

This clonotype was picked up many times. This chain connects TRBV29-1 to TRBJ2-1; 7 nucleotides match TRBD2. The CDR3 is 15 residues long. V was pared by 1 base and J by 3 bases, with 6 bases of the junction left unmatched. Germline-derived CDR1 and CDR2 are SQVTM and ANQGSEA. The CDR3 loop is CSVEGWEGLYNEQFF. The CDR3 nucleotides are TGCAGCGTTGAAGGTTGGGAGGGCCTCTACAATGAGCAGTTCTTC.

This sequence joins TRBV2 and TRBJ1-2; 7 bases map to TRBD1. V dropped 7 bases and J dropped 5; count of bases not matched to a gene: 4. Germline CDR1 SNHLY, CDR2 FYNNEI. This CDR3 has 12 residues. CDR3 DNA sequence: TGTGCCAGCAACGGACAGGTATATGGCTACACCTTC. This codes for CASNGQVYGYTF. Full variable domain (outside the CDR3, taken from reference TRBV2 and TRBJ1-2): EPEVTQTPSHQVTQMGQEVILRCVPISNHLYFYWYRQILGQKVEFLVSFYNNEISEKSEIFDDQFSVERPDGSNFTLKIRSTKLEDSAMYFCASNGQVYGYTFGSGTRLTVV.

The genes are TRBV7-9 and TRBJ1-6; D gene ambiguous. CDR3 size: 14 residues. Per germline, CDR1 SEHNR and CDR2 FQNEAQ (reference sequence). The V end lost 3 bases, the J end lost 8 bases, and 11 bases lay between the germline ends. CDR3 in amino acids: CASSFGGPDSPLHF. Here the CDR3 DNA reads TGTGCCAGCAGCTTTGGTGGCCCCGATTCACCCCTCCACTTT. Full variable domain (remainder filled in from reference TRBV7-9 and TRBJ1-6): DTGVSQNPRHKITKRGQNVTFRCDPISEHNRLYWYRQTLGQGPEFLTYFQNEAQLEKSRLLSDRFSAERPKGSFSTLEIQRTEQGDSAMYLCASSFGGPDSPLHFGNGTRLTVT.